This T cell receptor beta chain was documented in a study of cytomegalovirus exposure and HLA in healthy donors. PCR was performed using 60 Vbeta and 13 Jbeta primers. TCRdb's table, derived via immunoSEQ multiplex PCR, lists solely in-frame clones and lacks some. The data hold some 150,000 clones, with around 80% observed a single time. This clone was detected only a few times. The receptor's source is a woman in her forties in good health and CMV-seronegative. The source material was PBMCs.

CDR3 in amino acids: CSADGGDEQFF. CDR3 DNA sequence: TGCAGCGCCGACGGCGGGGATGAGCAGTTCTTC. The gene calls are TRBV29-1 and TRBJ2-1; a weak D match, TRBD2 (6 bases). The ends were cut back, 7 bases at V and 8 bases at J, with 12 bases in the middle. The germline V gene has CDR1 SQVTM and CDR2 ANQGSEA. The CDR3 length is 11 residues.